Listed below are T cell receptor beta chains from one sample, sequenced in a study of T cells in Graves' hyperthyroidism and ophthalmopathy. Each CDR3 protein gets one entry after TCRdb re-called the multiplex PCR reads with MiXCR. The sample holds approximately 430,000 distinct CDR3 sequences, roughly 14% seen once. What was sequenced was blood. The receptors stem from a man aged 18 to 30 with Graves' ophthalmopathy. The CDR3 runs from the conserved cysteine through the conserved F or W. D genes are given only for firm matches. Expanded clones get a size class; other rows say once, few or many, or leave the size out.

v_call,j_call,d_call,clone_size,cdr3_nt,cdr3_aa
TRBV10-3,TRBJ1-1,-,few,TGTGCCATCAGTGAGTCTGATCAGGGGAACACTGAAGCTTTCTTT,CAISESDQGNTEAFF
TRBV20-1,TRBJ2-3,-,many,TGCAGTGCGGACCATCGGGTCACAGATACGCAGTATTTT,CSADHRVTDTQYF
TRBV24-1,TRBJ2-2,-,many,TGTGCCACCAGTTCAATTTCAGGGAGTAGCGTGAGCCACGGGGAGCTGTTTTTT,CATSSISGSSVSHGELFF
TRBV4-1,TRBJ1-4,TRBD1,-,TGCGCCAGCAGCCGAGGACAGGGGGGCGGCGAAAAACTGTTTTTT,CASSRGQGGGEKLFF
TRBV12-3/TRBV12-4,TRBJ2-1,-,few,TGTGCCAGCACCCTCCTCTTAGCGGCGCACAAATACAATGAGCAGTTCTTC,CASTLLLAAHKYNEQFF
TRBV6-2/TRBV6-3,TRBJ2-3,TRBD2,-,TGTGCCAGCAGTGCTTATGCGGGGGGGCGCACAGATACGCAGTATTTT,CASSAYAGGRTDTQYF
TRBV5-1,TRBJ2-1,-,-,TGCGCCAGCAGTACAGACAATGAGCAGTTCTTC,CASSTDNEQFF
TRBV2,TRBJ2-7,TRBD2,many,TGTGCCACCGCGGGGGGCTTGGAGCAGTACTTC,CATAGGLEQYF
TRBV12-3/TRBV12-4,TRBJ2-1,-,many,TGTGCCAGCACCACCCAAGGGGGGCATGAGCAGTTCTTC,CASTTQGGHEQFF
TRBV10-1,TRBJ2-2,-,many,TGCGCCAGCAGTGACCTTGACCATATGGGCACCGGGGAGCTGTTTTTT,CASSDLDHMGTGELFF
TRBV24-1,TRBJ2-5,TRBD2,many,TGTGCCACCAGCCGGACTAGTCCCGAGACCCAGTACTTC,CATSRTSPETQYF
TRBV19,TRBJ2-1,-,-,TGTGCCAGTACCGATACCAGCAGTGGCGGCTCCTACAATGAGCAGTTCTTC,CASTDTSSGGSYNEQFF
TRBV10-1,TRBJ2-1,TRBD2,few,TGCGCCAGCAGTGATCCCCACCTAGCGGGAGAGTACAATGAGCAGTTCTTC,CASSDPHLAGEYNEQFF
TRBV19,TRBJ2-1,TRBD2,few,TGTGCCAGTAGCCCCCTGCGAGCGGGAGCCTACAATGAGCAGTTCTTC,CASSPLRAGAYNEQFF
TRBV20-1,TRBJ2-7,-,many,TGCAGTGCTAGTGGCTCAGCCGACTACGAGCAGTACTTC,CSASGSADYEQYF
TRBV20-1,TRBJ2-5,TRBD2,many,TGCAGTGCTAGACTAGCGGGGGGGCGCGGTGAGACCCAGTACTTC,CSARLAGGRGETQYF